These 17 T cell receptor beta chains originate from one sample sequenced in a study of cytomegalovirus exposure and HLA in healthy donors. In the PCR, 60 Vbeta and 13 Jbeta primers were used. The protocol was immunoSEQ multiplex PCR, while the TCRdb copy is restricted to in-frame clones and leaves out a portion. The sample contains about 190,000 clones, roughly 79% of which appear only once. Material for sequencing was PBMCs. Source of these receptors: a woman younger than 30 in good health and CMV-seronegative.

The chain recombines TRBV9 with TRBJ2-4; D ambiguous. The CDR3 has 14 amino acids. CDR1 SGDLS and CDR2 YYNGEE come from the germline V gene. V was trimmed by 0 bases and J by 1 base, leaving 5 bases between them. DNA for the CDR3: TGTGCCAGCAGCGTAGGGCAGGCCAAAAACATTCAGTACTTC. Protein product: CASSVGQAKNIQYF.

This sequence joins TRBV28 and TRBJ2-7; D may be TRBD2 (6 bases). V was trimmed by 7 bases and J by 2 bases, leaving 12 bases between them. The CDR3 contains 13 residues. Germline-derived CDR1 and CDR2 are MDHEN and SYDVKM. CDR3: CASTGGGAYEQYF. Here the CDR3 DNA reads TGTGCCAGCACAGGCGGCGGGGCCTACGAGCAGTACTTC.

The rearrangement uses TRBV18 and TRBJ2-7, with TRBD1 matching over 9 bases. Trimming at V came to 2 bases and at J to 5 bases, leaving 7 bases not matched to a gene. CDR1 is KGHSH and CDR2 is LQKENI in the germline V gene. The CDR3 spans 15 residues. DNA for the CDR3: TGTGCCAGCTCACCAAGGGGACAGGGTCGAGACGAGCAGTACTTC. It translates to CASSPRGQGRDEQYF.

V gene TRBV7-2 combines with J gene TRBJ2-5, with D possibly matching TRBD2 (5 bases). Germline lookup yields CDR1 SGHTA and CDR2 FQGNSA. The CDR3 length is 14 residues. Trimming took 4 bases from V and 5 from J, leaving 14 bases between them. For the CDR3, the DNA is TGTGCCAGCAGCTCCGGACTCAGACGGGAGACCCAGTACTTC. The encoded protein is CASSSGLRRETQYF.

J is TRBJ2-1 and V is TRBV27; D is unresolved. Germline CDR1 MNHEY, CDR2 SMNVEV (reference sequence). The V gene lost 3 bases and the J gene lost 5 bases, with 14 bases spanning the gap. The CDR3 totals 15 residues. In DNA, the CDR3 is TGTGCCAGCAGTTTTCCCCCACCCCCTAACAATGAGCAGTTCTTC. Translation gives CASSFPPPPNNEQFF.

This clone has just one count. This chain links TRBV29-1 with TRBJ2-7; TRBD1 agrees at 7 bases. There are 13 residues in the CDR3. Germline V lookup: CDR1 SQVTM, CDR2 ANQGSEA. V shed 1 base and J 3 bases; nucleotides not matched to a gene: 3. The CDR3 sequence is CSVEGQGVYEQYF. For the CDR3, the DNA is TGCAGCGTTGAAGGACAGGGCGTCTACGAGCAGTACTTC.

V and J are TRBV9 and TRBJ2-2; 10 nucleotides align to TRBD1. The CDR3 extends over 18 amino acids. V shed 4 bases and J 7 bases; nucleotides not matched to a gene: 16. Germline CDR1 is SGDLS and CDR2 is YYNGEE. The CDR3 DNA sequence: TGTGCCAGCAGCCCAATAGGAATTGGGACAGGGGTCGGCGGGGAGCTGTTTTTT. Translation: CASSPIGIGTGVGGELFF.

The chain is built from TRBV5-1 and TRBJ2-5, with 7 bases identical to TRBD1. Unmatched junction bases numbered 3, after V lost 2 bases and J lost 2 bases. Germline assignment: CDR1 SGHRS and CDR2 YFSETQ. This CDR3 spans 14 amino acids. CDR3 DNA sequence: TGCGCCAGCAGCTTTGGGACAGCACAAGAGACCCAGTACTTC. Translation gives CASSFGTAQETQYF.

V usage is TRBV25-1 and J usage is TRBJ2-7; D unclear. The CDR3 extends over 12 amino acids. The V gene's germline CDR1 is MGHDK and CDR2 SYGVNS. Trimming pared 5 bases from V and 7 bases from J, leaving 12 bases between. The CDR3 nucleotides read TGTGCCAGCAGTTCGGCAGGCCGAGAGCAGTACTTC. Translated: CASSSAGREQYF.

The table lists this clone with a few counts. The rearrangement uses TRBV2 and TRBJ1-2; 8 bases agree with TRBD1. CDR1 SNHLY and CDR2 FYNNEI come from the germline V gene. This CDR3 region has 12 residues. Trimming removed 6 bases from V and 8 bases from J; junction bases left unmatched: 5. The CDR3: CASSRQGQGYTF. In DNA, the CDR3 is TGTGCCAGCAGCCGACAGGGGCAAGGCTACACCTTC.

The V gene is TRBV11-3, the J gene TRBJ2-2; TRBD2 aligns across 8 bases. The length of the CDR3 is 15 residues. CDR1 SGHNT and CDR2 YENEEA come from the germline V gene. Trimming at V came to 6 bases and at J to 5 bases, leaving 8 bases not matched to a gene. This CDR3 reads CASRERRGATGELFF. The CDR3 DNA sequence: TGTGCCAGCAGGGAGAGGCGGGGGGCGACCGGGGAGCTGTTTTTT.

The chain employs TRBV7-3 and TRBJ2-3; D possibly corresponds to TRBD1 (6 bases). The V and J ends lost 5 bases and 3 bases respectively, with 15 bases between them. The CDR3 loop spans 15 amino acids. Germline V lookup: CDR1 SGHTA, CDR2 FQGTGA. The CDR3, as DNA: TGTGCCAGCAGCCAGCAGGGGTTGCGGACAGATACGCAGTATTTT. It codes for CASSQQGLRTDTQYF.

V is TRBV28 and J is TRBJ2-7, with D uncertain. V lost 3 bases and J 5 bases, leaving 14 bases between the germline ends. The CDR3 length is 14 residues. The germline V gene encodes CDR1 MDHEN and CDR2 SYDVKM. CDR3 loop: CASSLIERWDEQYF. The CDR3 region has the DNA TGTGCCAGCAGTTTGATCGAGAGGTGGGACGAGCAGTACTTC.

J is TRBJ1-1 and V is TRBV4-1, with D possibly being TRBD1 (5 bases). CDR3 length: 17 residues. The ends were cut back, 3 bases at V and 5 bases at J, with 22 bases in the middle. CDR1 is MGHRA and CDR2 is YSYEKL in the germline V gene. The CDR3 coding sequence is TGCGCCAGCAGCCAGGTCTGGATGGGACGGGAGGGGACTGAAGCTTTCTTT. This sequence encodes CASSQVWMGREGTEAFF.

Worth noting for this clone: The same CDR3 also results from other DNA sequences found in this sample. The chain is built from TRBV19 and TRBJ1-4; the D is unclear. The length of the CDR3 is 12 residues. The germline V gene encodes CDR1 LNHDA and CDR2 SQIVND (reference sequence). With 1 base removed from V and 7 bases from J, the gap between germline ends came to 4 bases. Here the CDR3 reads CASSIAGEKLFF. CDR3 coding DNA: TGTGCCAGTAGTATAGCGGGTGAAAAACTGTTTTTT.

V usage is TRBV7-2 and J usage is TRBJ1-2; 7 nucleotides line up with TRBD1. Germline V gene lookup returns CDR1 SGHTA and CDR2 FQGNSA. V shed 5 bases and J 3 bases; nucleotides not matched to a gene: 6. The CDR3 length is 14 residues. The CDR3 nucleotides read TGTGCCAGCAGCGCCCGACAGGGAGACTATGGCTACACCTTC. Protein sequence: CASSARQGDYGYTF.

There are a few counts of this clone. This chain uses TRBV7-9 with TRBJ1-1, with TRBD1 matching over 7 bases. Unmatched junction bases numbered 4, after V lost 0 bases and J lost 6 bases. This CDR3 region has 14 residues. Germline V gene data show CDR1 as SEHNR and CDR2 as FQNEAQ (reference sequence). This chain's CDR3 is CASSLAATGAEAFF. The CDR3 DNA sequence: TGTGCCAGCAGCTTAGCCGCCACAGGGGCTGAAGCTTTCTTT.